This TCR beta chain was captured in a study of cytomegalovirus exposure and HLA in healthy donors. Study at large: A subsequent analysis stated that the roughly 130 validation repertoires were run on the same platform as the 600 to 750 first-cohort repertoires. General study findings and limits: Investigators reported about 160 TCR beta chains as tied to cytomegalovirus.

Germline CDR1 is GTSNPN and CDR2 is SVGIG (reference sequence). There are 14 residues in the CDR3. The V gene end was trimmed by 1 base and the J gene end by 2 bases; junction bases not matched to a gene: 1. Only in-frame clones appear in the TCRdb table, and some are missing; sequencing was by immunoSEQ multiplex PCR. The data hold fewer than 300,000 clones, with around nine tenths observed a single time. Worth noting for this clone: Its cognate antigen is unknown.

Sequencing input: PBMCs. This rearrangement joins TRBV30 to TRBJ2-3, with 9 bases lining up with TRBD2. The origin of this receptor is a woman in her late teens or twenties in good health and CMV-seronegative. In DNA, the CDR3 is TGTGCCTGGAGTGGCGGGAGGGCCACAGATACGCAGTATTTT. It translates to CAWSGGRATDTQYF.